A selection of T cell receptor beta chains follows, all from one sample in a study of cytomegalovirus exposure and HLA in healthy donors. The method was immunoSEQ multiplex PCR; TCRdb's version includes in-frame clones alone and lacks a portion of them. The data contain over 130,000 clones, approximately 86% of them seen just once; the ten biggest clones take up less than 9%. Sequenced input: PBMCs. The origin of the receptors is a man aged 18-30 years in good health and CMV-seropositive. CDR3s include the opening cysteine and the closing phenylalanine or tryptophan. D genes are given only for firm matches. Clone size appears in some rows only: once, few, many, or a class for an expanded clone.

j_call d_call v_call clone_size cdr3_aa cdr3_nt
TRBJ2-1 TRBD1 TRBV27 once CASSLQWDRLNEQFF TGTGCCAGCAGTTTACAATGGGACAGACTCAATGAGCAGTTCTTC
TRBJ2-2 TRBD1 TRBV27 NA CASSPIDRVNTGELFF TGTGCCAGCAGTCCAATCGACAGGGTGAACACCGGGGAGCTGTTTTTT
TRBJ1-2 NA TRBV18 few CASSPPGGVWRGYTF TGTGCCAGCTCACCACCGGGGGGAGTCTGGAGGGGCTACACCTTC
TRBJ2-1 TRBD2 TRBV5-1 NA CASSWGTSGTIKSSYNEQFF TGCGCCAGCAGCTGGGGGACTAGCGGGACCATCAAGAGCTCCTACAATGAGCAGTTCTTC
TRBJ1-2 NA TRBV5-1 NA CASSTGRGGYTF TGCGCCAGCAGCACCGGGCGGGGAGGCTACACCTTC
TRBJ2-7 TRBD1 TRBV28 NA CASLDRSYEQYF TGTGCCAGCCTGGACAGGTCCTACGAGCAGTACTTC
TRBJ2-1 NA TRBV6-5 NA CASSPSRNEQFF TGTGCCAGCAGTCCGAGTCGGAATGAGCAGTTCTTC
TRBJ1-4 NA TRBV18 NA CASSPSATNEKLFF TGTGCCAGCTCACCGTCAGCAACTAATGAAAAACTGTTTTTT
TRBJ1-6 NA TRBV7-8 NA CASSFGGFSPLHF TGTGCCAGCAGCTTCGGAGGGTTTTCACCCCTCCACTTT
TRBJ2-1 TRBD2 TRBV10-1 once CASGSGTSGSLEQFF TGCGCCAGCGGCTCCGGGACTAGCGGGTCCTTGGAGCAGTTCTTC
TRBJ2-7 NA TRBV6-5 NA CASSQLAFYEQYF TGTGCCAGCAGCCAGCTAGCGTTCTACGAGCAGTACTTC
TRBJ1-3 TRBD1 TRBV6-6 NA CASSYTTGADGNTIYF TGTGCCAGCAGTTACACTACAGGGGCTGACGGAAACACCATATATTTT
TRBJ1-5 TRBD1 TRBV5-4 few CASSLGGTGGNSNQPQHF TGTGCCAGCAGCTTGGGCGGTACAGGGGGAAATAGCAATCAGCCCCAGCATTTT
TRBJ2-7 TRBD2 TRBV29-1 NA CSVRNRLADNYEQYF TGCAGCGTAAGGAACAGACTAGCCGATAACTACGAGCAGTACTTC
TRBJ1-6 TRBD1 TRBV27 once CASRKDRASGSPLHF TGTGCCAGCAGAAAGGACAGGGCTTCAGGTTCACCCCTCCACTTT
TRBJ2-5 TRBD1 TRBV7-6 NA CASSLGQEVFIGETQYF TGTGCCAGCAGCCTCGGACAGGAAGTATTTATCGGAGAGACCCAGTACTTC
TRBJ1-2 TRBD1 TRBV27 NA CASRTLTGAPGYTF TGTGCCAGCAGGACCCTGACAGGGGCGCCCGGCTACACCTTC
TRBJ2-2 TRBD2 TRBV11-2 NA CASSLRVVAGGPTGELFF TGTGCCAGCAGCTTAAGAGTGGTGGCGGGAGGACCCACCGGGGAGCTGTTTTTT
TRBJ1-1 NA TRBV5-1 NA CASSLGGGTLEAFF TGCGCCAGCAGCTTGGGGGGAGGTACACTTGAAGCTTTCTTT
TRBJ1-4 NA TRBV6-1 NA CASSEVGASNEKLFF TGTGCCAGCAGTGAAGTGGGGGCATCTAATGAAAAACTGTTTTTT
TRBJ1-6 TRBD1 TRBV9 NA CASSDKDRLSSYNSPLHF TGTGCCAGCAGCGATAAGGACAGGTTGAGCTCCTATAATTCACCCCTCCACTTT
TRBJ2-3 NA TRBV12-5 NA CASGLGDSSTDTQYF TGTGCTAGTGGTTTGGGGGACTCTAGCACAGATACGCAGTATTTT
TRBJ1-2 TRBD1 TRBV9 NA CASSVEEWGTGTNYGYTF TGTGCCAGCAGCGTAGAGGAATGGGGGACAGGGACGAACTATGGCTACACCTTC
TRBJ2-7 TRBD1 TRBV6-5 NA CASSLTGTGSREQYF TGTGCCAGCAGTTTAACCGGGACAGGGAGTCGCGAGCAGTACTTC
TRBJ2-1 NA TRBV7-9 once CASSLGQGLYNEQFF TGTGCCAGCAGCTTAGGGCAGGGACTTTACAATGAGCAGTTCTTC
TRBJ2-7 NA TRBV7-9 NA CASLGGSTSYEQYF TGTGCCAGCCTAGGGGGTAGTACTTCCTACGAGCAGTACTTC
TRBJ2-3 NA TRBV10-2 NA CASSGGADTQYF TGCGCCAGCAGTGGGGGAGCAGATACGCAGTATTTT
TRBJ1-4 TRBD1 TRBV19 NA CASSSPSQGAGEKLFF TGTGCCAGTAGTTCGCCCTCCCAGGGGGCTGGGGAAAAACTGTTTTTT
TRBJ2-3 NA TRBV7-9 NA CASSLRNSGGTDTQYF TGTGCCAGCAGCCTAAGAAACAGCGGAGGCACAGATACGCAGTATTTT
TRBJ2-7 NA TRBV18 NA CASSPIDTSYEQYF TGTGCCAGCTCACCTATCGACACCTCCTACGAGCAGTACTTC
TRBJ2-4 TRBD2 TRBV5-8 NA CASRGPTSGRGNIQYF TGTGCCAGCAGAGGACCGACTAGCGGGAGGGGGAACATTCAGTACTTC
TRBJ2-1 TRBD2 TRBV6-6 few CASRDWGGYYNEQFF TGTGCCAGCAGGGACTGGGGGGGATACTACAATGAGCAGTTCTTC
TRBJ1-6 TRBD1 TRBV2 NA CASSYRQGRGSPLHF TGTGCCAGCAGTTATAGACAGGGGCGGGGTTCACCCCTCCACTTT